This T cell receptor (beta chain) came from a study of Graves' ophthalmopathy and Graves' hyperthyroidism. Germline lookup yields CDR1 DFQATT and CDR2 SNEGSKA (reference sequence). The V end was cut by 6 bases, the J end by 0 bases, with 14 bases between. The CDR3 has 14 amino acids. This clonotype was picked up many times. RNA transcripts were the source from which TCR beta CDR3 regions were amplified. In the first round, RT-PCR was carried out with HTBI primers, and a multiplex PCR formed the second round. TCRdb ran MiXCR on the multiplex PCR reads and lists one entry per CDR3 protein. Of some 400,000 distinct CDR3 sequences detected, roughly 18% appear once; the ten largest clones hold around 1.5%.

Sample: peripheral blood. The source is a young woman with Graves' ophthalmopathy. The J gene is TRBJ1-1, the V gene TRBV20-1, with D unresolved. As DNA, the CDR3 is TGCAGTGCCGGCGGCGGGCGGATGAACACTGAAGCTTTCTTT. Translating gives CSAGGGRMNTEAFF.